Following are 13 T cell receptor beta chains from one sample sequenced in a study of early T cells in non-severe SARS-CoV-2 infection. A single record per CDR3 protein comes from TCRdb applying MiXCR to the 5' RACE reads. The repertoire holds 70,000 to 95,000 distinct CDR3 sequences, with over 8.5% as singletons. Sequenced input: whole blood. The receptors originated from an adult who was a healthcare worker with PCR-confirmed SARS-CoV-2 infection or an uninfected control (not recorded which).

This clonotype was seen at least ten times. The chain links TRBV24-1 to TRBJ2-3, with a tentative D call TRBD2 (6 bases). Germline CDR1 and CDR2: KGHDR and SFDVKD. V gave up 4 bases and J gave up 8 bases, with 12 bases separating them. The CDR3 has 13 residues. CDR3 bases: TGTGCCACCAGTGACCCGGACTATTTTACGCAGTATTTT. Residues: CATSDPDYFTQYF.

The DNA for the CDR3 is TGTGCCAGCAGTTTCTCTAAACAGGGGGCGAGCTATGGCTACACCTTC. The encoded protein is CASSFSKQGASYGYTF. The chain carries TRBV27 and TRBJ1-2, with 9 bases fitting TRBD1. Germline V gene sequence: CDR1 MNHEY, CDR2 SMNVEV (reference sequence). This CDR3 comprises 16 residues. J lost 4 bases, V lost 3 bases, and 9 bases had no gene match.

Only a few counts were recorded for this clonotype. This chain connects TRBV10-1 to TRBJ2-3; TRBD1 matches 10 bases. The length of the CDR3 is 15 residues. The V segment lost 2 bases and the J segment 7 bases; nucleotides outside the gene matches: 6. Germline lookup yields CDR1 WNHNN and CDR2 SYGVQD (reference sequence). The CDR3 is CASSEGTGAWYTQYF. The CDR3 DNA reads TGCGCCAGCAGTGAGGGGACAGGGGCTTGGTATACGCAGTATTTT.

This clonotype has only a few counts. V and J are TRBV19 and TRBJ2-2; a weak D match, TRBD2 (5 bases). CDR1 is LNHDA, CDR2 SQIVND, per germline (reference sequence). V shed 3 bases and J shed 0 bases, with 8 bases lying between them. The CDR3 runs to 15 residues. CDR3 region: CASSMSAANTGELFF. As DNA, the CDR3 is TGTGCCAGTAGTATGTCAGCGGCGAACACCGGGGAGCTGTTTTTT.

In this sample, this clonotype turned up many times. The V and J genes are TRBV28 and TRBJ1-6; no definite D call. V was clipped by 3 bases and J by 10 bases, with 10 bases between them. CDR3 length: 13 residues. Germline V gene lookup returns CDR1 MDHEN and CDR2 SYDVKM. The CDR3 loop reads CASSFDLLSPLHF. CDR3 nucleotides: TGTGCCAGCAGTTTTGATCTACTCTCACCCCTCCACTTT.

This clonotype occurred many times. CDR3 residues: CSATTGDEQYF. For the CDR3, the DNA is TGCAGTGCTACAACAGGGGACGAGCAGTACTTC. This chain joins TRBV20-1 and TRBJ2-7; 7 nucleotides line up with TRBD1. J lost 5 bases, V lost 4 bases, and 2 bases had no gene match. CDR3 length: 11 amino acids. Germline CDR1 and CDR2: DFQATT and SNEGSKA (reference sequence).

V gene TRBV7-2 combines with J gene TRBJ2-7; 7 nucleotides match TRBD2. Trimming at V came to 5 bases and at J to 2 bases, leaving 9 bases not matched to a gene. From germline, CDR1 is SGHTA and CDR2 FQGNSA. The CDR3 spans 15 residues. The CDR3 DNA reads TGTGCCAGCAGCCCATCAGCGGGGCAAACCTACGAGCAGTACTTC. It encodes CASSPSAGQTYEQYF.

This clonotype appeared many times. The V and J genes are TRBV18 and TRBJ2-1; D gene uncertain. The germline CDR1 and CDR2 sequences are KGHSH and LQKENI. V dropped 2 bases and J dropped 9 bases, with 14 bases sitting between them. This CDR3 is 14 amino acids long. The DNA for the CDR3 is TGTGCCAGCTCACCAATGGCCGGCTCGGCTGAGCAGTTCTTC. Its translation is CASSPMAGSAEQFF.

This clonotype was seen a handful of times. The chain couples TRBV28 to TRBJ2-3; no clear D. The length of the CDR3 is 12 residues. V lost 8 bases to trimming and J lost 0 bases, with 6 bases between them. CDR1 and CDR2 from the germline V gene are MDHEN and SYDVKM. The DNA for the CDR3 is TGTGCCAGCGCATCTAGCACAGATACGCAGTATTTT. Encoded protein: CASASSTDTQYF. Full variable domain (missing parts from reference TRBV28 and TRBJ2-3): DVKVTQSSRYLVKRTGEKVFLECVQDMDHENMFWYRQDPGLGLRLIYFSYDVKMKEKGDIPEGYSVSREKKERFSLILESASTNQTSMYLCASASSTDTQYFGPGTRLTVL.

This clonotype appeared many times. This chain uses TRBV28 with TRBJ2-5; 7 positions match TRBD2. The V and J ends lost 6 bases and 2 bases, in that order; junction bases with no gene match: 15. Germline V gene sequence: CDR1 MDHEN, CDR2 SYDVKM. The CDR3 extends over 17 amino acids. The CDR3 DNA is TGTGCCAGCAGCCCCAGTTGGGGGGGGAACAGACAAGAGACCCAGTACTTC. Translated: CASSPSWGGNRQETQYF.

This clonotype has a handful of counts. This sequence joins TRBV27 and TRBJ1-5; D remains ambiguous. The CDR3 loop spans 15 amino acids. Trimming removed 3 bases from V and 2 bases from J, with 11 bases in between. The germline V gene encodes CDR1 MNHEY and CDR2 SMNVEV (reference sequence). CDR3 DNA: TGTGCCAGCAGTTTCGAGGGTTACGGCAATCAGCCCCAGCATTTT. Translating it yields CASSFEGYGNQPQHF.

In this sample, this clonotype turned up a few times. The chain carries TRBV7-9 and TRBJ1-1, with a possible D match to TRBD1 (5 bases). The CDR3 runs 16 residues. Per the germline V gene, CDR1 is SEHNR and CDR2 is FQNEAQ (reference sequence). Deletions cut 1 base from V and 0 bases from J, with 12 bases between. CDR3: CASSLGQTALNTEAFF. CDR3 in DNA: TGTGCCAGCAGCTTAGGACAGACTGCATTGAACACTGAAGCTTTCTTT.

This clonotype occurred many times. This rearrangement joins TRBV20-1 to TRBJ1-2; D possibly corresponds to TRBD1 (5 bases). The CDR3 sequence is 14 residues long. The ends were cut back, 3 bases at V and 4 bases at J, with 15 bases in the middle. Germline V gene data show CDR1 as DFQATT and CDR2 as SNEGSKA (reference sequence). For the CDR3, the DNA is TGCAGTGCTAGTGCCCAGGGTTTCGGCTATGGCTACACCTTC. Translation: CSASAQGFGYGYTF.